The text below deals with one T cell receptor (beta chain). As yet, its antigen is unknown. CD8 cells classed as naive were CD45RO-negative and positively selected for CCR7, excluding terminally differentiated effector memory CD45RA+ cells. For sorted subsets, approximately 200 ng DNA per replicate equaled 33,000 or so T cell genomes. The method was immunoSEQ multiplex PCR; TCRdb's version includes in-frame clones alone and lacks a portion of them. The sample has approximately 1.9 million clones; approximately 92% are singletons. Trimming shortened V by 3 bases and J by 3 bases, and 12 bases separated the two germline ends. Germline V gene sequence: CDR1 SGDLS, CDR2 YYNGEE. CDR3 length equals 14 residues. The sample belongs to a study of shared clonotypes between healthy human individuals. Study-level points and caveats: The naive CD4 repertoires of a handful of donors were compared, and approximately 5% of clonotypes were shared.

The TCR comes from a man younger than 30 in good health. Some clones in this sample may be carry-over from other donors' samples. V usage is TRBV9 and J usage is TRBJ2-5, with D perhaps matching TRBD1 (6 bases). Material: naive CD8+ T cells from PBMCs. DNA for the CDR3: TGTGCCAGCAGCGCGGGGACAAGAAAAGAGACCCAGTACTTC. Amino acid sequence: CASSAGTRKETQYF.